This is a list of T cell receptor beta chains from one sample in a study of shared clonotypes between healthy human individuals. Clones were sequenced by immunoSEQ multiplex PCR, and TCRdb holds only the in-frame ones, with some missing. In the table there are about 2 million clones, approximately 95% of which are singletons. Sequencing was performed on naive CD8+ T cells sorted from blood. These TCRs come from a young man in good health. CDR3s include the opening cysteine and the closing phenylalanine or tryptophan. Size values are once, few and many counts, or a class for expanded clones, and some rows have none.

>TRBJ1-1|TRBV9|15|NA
CASSARTGLNTEAFF
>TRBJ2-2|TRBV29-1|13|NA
CSVGGVNTGELFF
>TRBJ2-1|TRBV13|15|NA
CASSLAPSGANEQFF
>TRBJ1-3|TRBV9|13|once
CASSVGSGNTIYF
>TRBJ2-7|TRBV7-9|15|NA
CASSFDPRGIGEQYF
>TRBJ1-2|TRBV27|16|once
CASSSMDRDRDYGYTF
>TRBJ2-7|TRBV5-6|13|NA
CASSAQSSYEQYF
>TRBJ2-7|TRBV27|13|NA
CASSWGGHYEQYF
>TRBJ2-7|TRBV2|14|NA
CASSEVFGGHEQYF
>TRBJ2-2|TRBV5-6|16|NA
CASSSGLAGSVGELFF
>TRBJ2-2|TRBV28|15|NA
CASSFRGLNTGELFF